Listed below are T cell receptor beta chains from one sample, sequenced in a study of T-cell memory formation after mild COVID-19. MiXCR, run by TCRdb on the 5' RACE reads, gives a single entry per CDR3 protein. This sample has fewer than 700,000 distinct CDR3 sequences, with about a fifth found just once. The material sequenced was PBMCs or a T cell subset sorted from them (not recorded which). All receptors come from an adult woman who had mild COVID-19 (a few samples of this study predate the infection). Cell type and time point are not known. Both conserved end residues are part of each CDR3. Fields, in order: CDR3 length, D gene, J gene, V gene, clone size, CDR3 DNA, CDR3 protein. A D gene is named only where the DNA matches it firmly. Clone size is given for some rows only: seen once, a few or many times, or a class if the clone is expanded.

CDR3 length: 14; D gene: TRBD1; J gene: TRBJ1-2; V gene: TRBV5-1; clone size: NA; CDR3 DNA: TGCGCCAGCAGCTCGGACAGGACTAACTATGGCTACACCTTC; CDR3 protein: CASSSDRTNYGYTF
CDR3 length: 15; D gene: NA; J gene: TRBJ2-6; V gene: TRBV5-6; clone size: NA; CDR3 DNA: TGTGCCAGCAGCTTTCTGTACTCTGGGGCCAACGTCCTGACTTTC; CDR3 protein: CASSFLYSGANVLTF
CDR3 length: 14; D gene: NA; J gene: TRBJ2-3; V gene: TRBV7-2; clone size: few; CDR3 DNA: TGTGCCAGCAGCTTAGCGGGCCTTTCAGATACGCAGTATTTT; CDR3 protein: CASSLAGLSDTQYF
CDR3 length: 11; D gene: NA; J gene: TRBJ2-5; V gene: TRBV2; clone size: many; CDR3 DNA: TGTGCCAGCACTTACCAAGAGACCCAGTACTTC; CDR3 protein: CASTYQETQYF
CDR3 length: 14; D gene: NA; J gene: TRBJ2-1; V gene: TRBV27; clone size: NA; CDR3 DNA: TGTGCCAGCAGTCCACAACCCCCGTGGAATGAGCAGTTCTTC; CDR3 protein: CASSPQPPWNEQFF
CDR3 length: 16; D gene: TRBD2; J gene: TRBJ2-4; V gene: TRBV16; clone size: NA; CDR3 DNA: TGTGCCAGCAGCCCCGAAAGCGGGGGGCCGAGGAACATTCAGTACTTC; CDR3 protein: CASSPESGGPRNIQYF
CDR3 length: 17; D gene: TRBD2; J gene: TRBJ2-5; V gene: TRBV3-1; clone size: few; CDR3 DNA: TGTGCCAGCAGCCCGGGACTAGCGGGGGGGCCGCAAGAGACCCAGTACTTC; CDR3 protein: CASSPGLAGGPQETQYF
CDR3 length: 16; D gene: TRBD2; J gene: TRBJ2-1; V gene: TRBV11-3; clone size: few; CDR3 DNA: TGTGCCAGCAGCTTCTCCGGGACTAGCGGGATCAATGAGCAGTTCTTC; CDR3 protein: CASSFSGTSGINEQFF
CDR3 length: 13; D gene: TRBD1; J gene: TRBJ1-6; V gene: TRBV20-1; clone size: few; CDR3 DNA: TGCAGTGCTCGGGGACAGGGGCCTTCACCCCTCCACTTT; CDR3 protein: CSARGQGPSPLHF
CDR3 length: 17; D gene: NA; J gene: TRBJ2-3; V gene: TRBV18; clone size: few; CDR3 DNA: TGTGCCAGCTCCCGCGCGGGCCAGCAGATTAGCACAGATACGCAGTATTTT; CDR3 protein: CASSRAGQQISTDTQYF
CDR3 length: 15; D gene: TRBD2; J gene: TRBJ2-1; V gene: TRBV7-6; clone size: few; CDR3 DNA: TGTGCCAGCAGCTTCGGGGCGGGAGTACCCAATGAGCAGTTCTTC; CDR3 protein: CASSFGAGVPNEQFF
CDR3 length: 15; D gene: NA; J gene: TRBJ1-5; V gene: TRBV7-9; clone size: NA; CDR3 DNA: TGTGCCAGCAGTTCCCGGGACATGGGCAATCAGCCCCAGCATTTT; CDR3 protein: CASSSRDMGNQPQHF
CDR3 length: 14; D gene: NA; J gene: TRBJ1-1; V gene: TRBV7-8; clone size: NA; CDR3 DNA: TGTGCCAGCAGCTTAGCCAGGGTAGGAACTGAAGCTTTCTTT; CDR3 protein: CASSLARVGTEAFF
CDR3 length: 13; D gene: TRBD2; J gene: TRBJ2-7; V gene: TRBV20-1; clone size: NA; CDR3 DNA: TGCAGTGCTAGGCGGGGGGGTTCCTACGAGCAGTACTTC; CDR3 protein: CSARRGGSYEQYF
CDR3 length: 14; D gene: TRBD1; J gene: TRBJ2-3; V gene: TRBV7-9; clone size: few; CDR3 DNA: TGTGCCAGCAGCGGACAGGGGAGCACAGATACGCAGTATTTT; CDR3 protein: CASSGQGSTDTQYF
CDR3 length: 14; D gene: TRBD2; J gene: TRBJ2-7; V gene: TRBV7-2; clone size: NA; CDR3 DNA: TGTGCCAGCAGCTTAGGGGGGGGGACGGTCGAGCAGTACTTC; CDR3 protein: CASSLGGGTVEQYF
CDR3 length: 11; D gene: NA; J gene: TRBJ2-3; V gene: TRBV20-1; clone size: many; CDR3 DNA: TGCAGTGCTAGTCCGCGGAATACGCAGTATTTT; CDR3 protein: CSASPRNTQYF
CDR3 length: 13; D gene: NA; J gene: TRBJ1-5; V gene: TRBV6-1; clone size: NA; CDR3 DNA: TGTGCCAGCAGTACCCACCCCCAACAGCCCCAGCATTTT; CDR3 protein: CASSTHPQQPQHF
CDR3 length: 15; D gene: NA; J gene: TRBJ2-3; V gene: TRBV6-6; clone size: NA; CDR3 DNA: TGTGCCAGCAGTTTCGGGACTCGGCGGGCAGATACGCAGTATTTT; CDR3 protein: CASSFGTRRADTQYF
CDR3 length: 18; D gene: NA; J gene: TRBJ2-5; V gene: TRBV25-1; clone size: many; CDR3 DNA: TGTGCCAGCAGTGAAGAGGGCTGGCGCAGGGGAATTGAAGAGACCCAGTACTTC; CDR3 protein: CASSEEGWRRGIEETQYF
CDR3 length: 17; D gene: NA; J gene: TRBJ2-3; V gene: TRBV7-6; clone size: NA; CDR3 DNA: TGTGCCAGCAGCTTAGCGCCCAGCCTGGAAACTCCCGATACGCAGTATTTT; CDR3 protein: CASSLAPSLETPDTQYF
CDR3 length: 16; D gene: TRBD2; J gene: TRBJ2-2; V gene: TRBV7-2; clone size: few; CDR3 DNA: TGTGCCAGCAGCTTACTAGCGGGGGCGAACACCGGGGAGCTGTTTTTT; CDR3 protein: CASSLLAGANTGELFF
CDR3 length: 13; D gene: NA; J gene: TRBJ1-5; V gene: TRBV19; clone size: NA; CDR3 DNA: TGTGCCAGTAGTATTTGGGAGTATCAGCCCCAGCATTTT; CDR3 protein: CASSIWEYQPQHF
CDR3 length: 17; D gene: NA; J gene: TRBJ2-3; V gene: TRBV12-3/TRBV12-4; clone size: NA; CDR3 DNA: TGTGCCAGCAGCCCTAGGACGGGACTTTCCTTTCTAGATACGCAGTATTTT; CDR3 protein: CASSPRTGLSFLDTQYF
CDR3 length: 14; D gene: NA; J gene: TRBJ2-1; V gene: TRBV10-3; clone size: NA; CDR3 DNA: TGTGCCATCAGTGAGTCTGGGGGTAGGAATGAGCAGTTCTTC; CDR3 protein: CAISESGGRNEQFF
CDR3 length: 15; D gene: TRBD1; J gene: TRBJ2-7; V gene: TRBV7-6; clone size: few; CDR3 DNA: TGTGCCAGCAGCCAAGGGACAGGGGGCGCGTACGAGCAGTACTTC; CDR3 protein: CASSQGTGGAYEQYF
CDR3 length: 14; D gene: TRBD1; J gene: TRBJ1-1; V gene: TRBV10-3; clone size: few; CDR3 DNA: TGTGCCATCAGACGGACAGGAGGGAACACTGAAGCTTTCTTT; CDR3 protein: CAIRRTGGNTEAFF
CDR3 length: 15; D gene: TRBD2; J gene: TRBJ2-3; V gene: TRBV3-1; clone size: few; CDR3 DNA: TGTGCCAGCAGCCGCGGGGGGCCTAGCACAGATACGCAGTATTTT; CDR3 protein: CASSRGGPSTDTQYF
CDR3 length: 17; D gene: TRBD1; J gene: TRBJ2-1; V gene: TRBV7-2; clone size: few; CDR3 DNA: TGTGCCAGCTCCCGGGACAGGGGGCAATCGGGCTACAATGAGCAGTTCTTC; CDR3 protein: CASSRDRGQSGYNEQFF
CDR3 length: 15; D gene: TRBD1; J gene: TRBJ1-2; V gene: TRBV29-1; clone size: NA; CDR3 DNA: TGCAGCGTTTCTTCGGACAGGGGCTCTAACTATGGCTACACCTTC; CDR3 protein: CSVSSDRGSNYGYTF
CDR3 length: 13; D gene: NA; J gene: TRBJ2-1; V gene: TRBV12-3/TRBV12-4; clone size: NA; CDR3 DNA: TGTGCCAGCAGTCCCGGCAGGGGCGATGAGCAGTTCTTC; CDR3 protein: CASSPGRGDEQFF
CDR3 length: 17; D gene: TRBD2; J gene: TRBJ2-1; V gene: TRBV11-2; clone size: many; CDR3 DNA: TGTGCCAGCAGCTTAGAGGGCTTCGGCGGGAGGTTGGATGAGCAGTTCTTC; CDR3 protein: CASSLEGFGGRLDEQFF
CDR3 length: 13; D gene: NA; J gene: TRBJ1-5; V gene: TRBV30; clone size: NA; CDR3 DNA: TGTGCCTGGAGTTTGGGGGATAATCAGCCCCAGCATTTT; CDR3 protein: CAWSLGDNQPQHF
CDR3 length: 14; D gene: NA; J gene: TRBJ2-2; V gene: TRBV10-3; clone size: NA; CDR3 DNA: TGTGCCATCAGTGAACAGGGAATAACCGGGGAGCTGTTTTTT; CDR3 protein: CAISEQGITGELFF
CDR3 length: 16; D gene: TRBD2; J gene: TRBJ2-4; V gene: TRBV4-1; clone size: NA; CDR3 DNA: TGCGCCAGCAGCCAAGGTCGGCTAGCGGGGACAAACATTCAGTACTTC; CDR3 protein: CASSQGRLAGTNIQYF
CDR3 length: 15; D gene: NA; J gene: TRBJ2-2; V gene: TRBV7-6; clone size: few; CDR3 DNA: TGTGCCAGCAGCTTAGGGGTTTTCCTGACCGGGGAGCTGTTTTTT; CDR3 protein: CASSLGVFLTGELFF
CDR3 length: 17; D gene: NA; J gene: TRBJ2-7; V gene: TRBV20-1; clone size: NA; CDR3 DNA: TGCAGTGCCCTGGGGGCCCTGAGCTACCCTCTCACCTACGAGCAGTACTTC; CDR3 protein: CSALGALSYPLTYEQYF
CDR3 length: 15; D gene: NA; J gene: TRBJ2-7; V gene: TRBV15; clone size: few; CDR3 DNA: TGTGCCACCAGCAGAGAGGGCGGGGTCGCCTACGAGCAGTACTTC; CDR3 protein: CATSREGGVAYEQYF
CDR3 length: 14; D gene: TRBD1; J gene: TRBJ2-1; V gene: TRBV6-1; clone size: NA; CDR3 DNA: TGTGCCAGCAGGAGGGGACAGGGGTGGAATGAGCAGTTCTTC; CDR3 protein: CASRRGQGWNEQFF
CDR3 length: 12; D gene: NA; J gene: TRBJ1-1; V gene: TRBV20-1; clone size: NA; CDR3 DNA: TGCAGTGCTAGACGACAGAGCCTCGAAGCTTTCTTT; CDR3 protein: CSARRQSLEAFF
CDR3 length: 17; D gene: TRBD1; J gene: TRBJ2-2; V gene: TRBV4-1; clone size: NA; CDR3 DNA: TGCGCCAGCAGCCTTTCTCTGGGACAGGGGAACACCGGGGAGCTGTTTTTT; CDR3 protein: CASSLSLGQGNTGELFF
CDR3 length: 14; D gene: NA; J gene: TRBJ2-1; V gene: TRBV7-9; clone size: NA; CDR3 DNA: TGTGCCAGCAGCCCATGGACCACATCAAATGAGCAGTTCTTC; CDR3 protein: CASSPWTTSNEQFF
CDR3 length: 18; D gene: NA; J gene: TRBJ1-2; V gene: TRBV12-3/TRBV12-4; clone size: NA; CDR3 DNA: TGTGCCAGCAGTTCGGCCCTAGGCAGGATCGGCAGGCTTCAGGGCTACACCTTC; CDR3 protein: CASSSALGRIGRLQGYTF